The rows below give T cell receptor beta chains drawn from one sample of a study of shared clonotypes between healthy human individuals. Clones were sequenced by immunoSEQ multiplex PCR, and TCRdb holds only the in-frame ones, with some missing. The table records 2,500,000 or so clones, approximately 93% of them present only once. Sequencing was performed on naive CD4+ T cells from PBMCs. These receptors all come from a man younger than 30 in good health. Some clones in this sample may be carry-over from other donors' samples. Both conserved end residues are part of each CDR3. Each record gives: J gene, D gene, clone size, V gene, CDR3 protein, CDR3 DNA. The D gene is left open where the match is weak. A clone size is listed for some rows: how often the clone was seen (once, few, many), or a class if it is expanded.

j_call: TRBJ1-5; d_call: -; clone_size: -; v_call: TRBV6-6; cdr3_aa: CASTDKFSSQPQHF; cdr3_nt: TGTGCCAGCACGGACAAATTTAGTTCTCAGCCCCAGCATTTT
j_call: TRBJ1-4; d_call: TRBD1; clone_size: -; v_call: TRBV18; cdr3_aa: CASSLLPRLTGEGEKLFF; cdr3_nt: TGTGCCAGCTCGCTCCTCCCCCGACTTACAGGGGAAGGTGAAAAACTGTTTTTT
j_call: TRBJ2-1; d_call: -; clone_size: -; v_call: TRBV6-1; cdr3_aa: CASSARELRSEQFF; cdr3_nt: TGTGCCAGCAGTGCCCGGGAGTTGAGAAGTGAGCAGTTCTTC
j_call: TRBJ2-1; d_call: -; clone_size: once; v_call: TRBV5-1; cdr3_aa: CASSPPGGYNEQFF; cdr3_nt: TGCGCCAGCAGCCCCCCTGGCGGATACAATGAGCAGTTCTTC
j_call: TRBJ2-3; d_call: -; clone_size: -; v_call: TRBV5-1; cdr3_aa: CASSLQGIAGDTQYF; cdr3_nt: TGCGCCAGCAGCTTACAGGGGATAGCGGGAGATACGCAGTATTTT
j_call: TRBJ1-5; d_call: -; clone_size: -; v_call: TRBV7-2; cdr3_aa: CASAKYSNQPQHF; cdr3_nt: TGTGCCAGCGCGAAATATAGCAATCAGCCCCAGCATTTT
j_call: TRBJ1-5; d_call: -; clone_size: few; v_call: TRBV7-9; cdr3_aa: CASSLHTNQPQHF; cdr3_nt: TGTGCCAGCAGCTTACACACCAATCAGCCCCAGCATTTT
j_call: TRBJ1-5; d_call: -; clone_size: -; v_call: TRBV27; cdr3_aa: CASSLIGWDSNQPQHF; cdr3_nt: TGTGCCAGCAGTTTAATAGGGTGGGATAGCAATCAGCCCCAGCATTTT
j_call: TRBJ2-7; d_call: TRBD2; clone_size: -; v_call: TRBV27; cdr3_aa: CASSSYTGLAGVLEYF; cdr3_nt: TGTGCCAGCAGTTCCTACACGGGACTAGCGGGAGTATTGGAGTACTTC
j_call: TRBJ2-7; d_call: -; clone_size: -; v_call: TRBV5-6; cdr3_aa: CASSLRRDEQYF; cdr3_nt: TGTGCCAGCAGCTTGAGGCGGGACGAGCAGTACTTC
j_call: TRBJ1-4; d_call: -; clone_size: few; v_call: TRBV10-2; cdr3_aa: CASSEYPEKLFF; cdr3_nt: TGCGCCAGCAGTGAGTACCCCGAAAAACTGTTTTTT
j_call: TRBJ2-7; d_call: -; clone_size: -; v_call: TRBV7-9; cdr3_aa: CASSFPGTYEQYF; cdr3_nt: TGTGCCAGCAGCTTCCCGGGAACCTACGAGCAGTACTTC
j_call: TRBJ1-3; d_call: -; clone_size: -; v_call: TRBV10-1; cdr3_aa: CASSESIGNTIYF; cdr3_nt: TGCGCCAGCAGTGAGTCGATTGGAAACACCATATATTTT
j_call: TRBJ2-7; d_call: -; clone_size: -; v_call: TRBV11-3; cdr3_aa: CASSTDREQYF; cdr3_nt: TGTGCCAGCAGCACAGATCGGGAGCAGTACTTC
j_call: TRBJ2-7; d_call: TRBD2; clone_size: -; v_call: TRBV9; cdr3_aa: CASSTLAGTLGEQYF; cdr3_nt: TGTGCCAGCAGTACTCTAGCGGGGACTTTGGGGGAGCAGTACTTC
j_call: TRBJ1-2; d_call: -; clone_size: -; v_call: TRBV6-5; cdr3_aa: CASSVGQLYGYTF; cdr3_nt: TGTGCCAGCAGTGTTGGACAGCTCTATGGCTACACCTTC
j_call: TRBJ2-7; d_call: TRBD2; clone_size: -; v_call: TRBV19; cdr3_aa: CASSTPLREGEQYF; cdr3_nt: TGTGCCAGTAGTACACCGCTCAGGGAGGGCGAGCAGTACTTC
j_call: TRBJ1-1; d_call: -; clone_size: -; v_call: TRBV5-6; cdr3_aa: CASSDTGRTEAFF; cdr3_nt: TGTGCCAGCAGCGACACAGGGCGGACTGAAGCTTTCTTT
j_call: TRBJ2-7; d_call: TRBD2; clone_size: -; v_call: TRBV28; cdr3_aa: CASSLRALGLAGVGYEQYF; cdr3_nt: TGTGCCAGCAGTTTGAGAGCCCTGGGACTAGCGGGAGTCGGTTACGAGCAGTACTTC
j_call: TRBJ1-2; d_call: -; clone_size: -; v_call: TRBV29-1; cdr3_aa: CSVTGTNGYTF; cdr3_nt: TGCAGCGTCACCGGGACAAATGGCTACACCTTC
j_call: TRBJ2-3; d_call: -; clone_size: -; v_call: TRBV6-5; cdr3_aa: CASRPVGTTDTQYF; cdr3_nt: TGTGCCAGCAGACCAGTCGGGACCACAGATACGCAGTATTTT
j_call: TRBJ2-1; d_call: -; clone_size: -; v_call: TRBV5-1; cdr3_aa: CASSLAEVLFF; cdr3_nt: TGCGCCAGCAGCTTGGCCGAAGTGCTGTTCTTC
j_call: TRBJ1-3; d_call: TRBD1; clone_size: -; v_call: TRBV2; cdr3_aa: CANLKQTGGNTIYF; cdr3_nt: TGTGCCAACTTAAAACAGACAGGGGGAAACACCATATATTTT
j_call: TRBJ1-2; d_call: -; clone_size: -; v_call: TRBV6-1; cdr3_aa: CASSESIGQYGYTF; cdr3_nt: TGTGCCAGCAGTGAATCAATAGGGCAGTATGGCTACACCTTC
j_call: TRBJ2-7; d_call: -; clone_size: -; v_call: TRBV7-9; cdr3_aa: CASSYNLGVGSYEQYF; cdr3_nt: TGTGCCAGCAGCTATAACCTAGGGGTGGGCTCCTACGAGCAGTACTTC
j_call: TRBJ1-5; d_call: TRBD1; clone_size: -; v_call: TRBV19; cdr3_aa: CASRDRDQPQHF; cdr3_nt: TGTGCCAGTAGAGACAGGGATCAGCCCCAGCATTTT
j_call: TRBJ2-7; d_call: -; clone_size: -; v_call: TRBV5-1; cdr3_aa: CASSSDLYEQYF; cdr3_nt: TGCGCCAGCAGCTCCGACCTTTACGAGCAGTACTTC
j_call: TRBJ1-2; d_call: -; clone_size: once; v_call: TRBV5-4; cdr3_aa: CASSPRRPQVYGYTF; cdr3_nt: TGTGCCAGCAGCCCGCGCCGGCCCCAGGTCTATGGCTACACCTTC
j_call: TRBJ2-5; d_call: -; clone_size: -; v_call: TRBV2; cdr3_aa: CASSEIRGETQYF; cdr3_nt: TGTGCCAGCAGTGAAATACGGGGAGAGACCCAGTACTTC
j_call: TRBJ2-5; d_call: -; clone_size: -; v_call: TRBV5-1; cdr3_aa: CASSQDSQETQYF; cdr3_nt: TGCGCCAGCAGCCAAGACAGCCAAGAGACCCAGTACTTC
j_call: TRBJ1-3; d_call: TRBD1; clone_size: -; v_call: TRBV28; cdr3_aa: CAATTGTAGNTIYF; cdr3_nt: TGTGCCGCTACTACCGGGACAGCAGGAAACACCATATATTTT
j_call: TRBJ2-7; d_call: -; clone_size: -; v_call: TRBV10-3; cdr3_aa: CAISGGGGSYEQYF; cdr3_nt: TGTGCCATCAGCGGGGGCGGGGGTTCCTACGAGCAGTACTTC
j_call: TRBJ1-3; d_call: -; clone_size: -; v_call: TRBV25-1; cdr3_aa: CASSDLAGGRNTIYF; cdr3_nt: TGTGCCAGCAGTGACCTGGCAGGAGGGCGAAACACCATATATTTT
j_call: TRBJ2-1; d_call: TRBD1; clone_size: -; v_call: TRBV7-2; cdr3_aa: CASSARDRGKNEQFF; cdr3_nt: TGTGCCAGCAGCGCTCGGGACAGGGGAAAGAATGAGCAGTTCTTC
j_call: TRBJ2-1; d_call: TRBD2; clone_size: -; v_call: TRBV9; cdr3_aa: CASSATSAHRDEQFF; cdr3_nt: TGTGCCAGCAGCGCCACTAGCGCCCATCGGGATGAGCAGTTCTTC
j_call: TRBJ1-2; d_call: -; clone_size: once; v_call: TRBV6-6; cdr3_aa: CASSAPGENYGYTF; cdr3_nt: TGTGCCAGCAGTGCGCCAGGGGAGAACTATGGCTACACCTTC
j_call: TRBJ2-7; d_call: TRBD1; clone_size: -; v_call: TRBV29-1; cdr3_aa: CSVAGTGKSYEQYF; cdr3_nt: TGCAGCGTTGCCGGGACAGGGAAATCCTACGAGCAGTACTTC
j_call: TRBJ1-4; d_call: -; clone_size: -; v_call: TRBV7-2; cdr3_aa: CASSLVGSRGFEKLFF; cdr3_nt: TGTGCCAGCAGCTTAGTCGGGTCCAGGGGCTTTGAAAAACTGTTTTTT
j_call: TRBJ2-5; d_call: -; clone_size: -; v_call: TRBV7-6; cdr3_aa: CASSLDQETQYF; cdr3_nt: TGTGCCAGCAGCTTAGATCAAGAGACCCAGTACTTC
j_call: TRBJ2-7; d_call: TRBD1; clone_size: -; v_call: TRBV5-1; cdr3_aa: CASSPQGQGAHEQYF; cdr3_nt: TGCGCCAGCAGCCCGCAGGGACAGGGGGCCCACGAGCAGTACTTC
j_call: TRBJ2-7; d_call: -; clone_size: -; v_call: TRBV6-9; cdr3_aa: CASRRDYEQYF; cdr3_nt: TGTGCCAGCAGGAGGGACTACGAGCAGTACTTC
j_call: TRBJ2-3; d_call: -; clone_size: -; v_call: TRBV6-5; cdr3_aa: CASRGLPDTQYF; cdr3_nt: TGTGCCAGCAGGGGGCTACCAGATACGCAGTATTTT
j_call: TRBJ2-7; d_call: TRBD2; clone_size: -; v_call: TRBV6-5; cdr3_aa: CASSGGYEQYF; cdr3_nt: TGTGCCAGCAGCGGGGGGTACGAGCAGTACTTC
j_call: TRBJ1-5; d_call: -; clone_size: -; v_call: TRBV7-9; cdr3_aa: CASSQVVSRGVQPQHF; cdr3_nt: TGTGCCAGCAGCCAAGTTGTAAGTCGGGGGGTACAGCCCCAGCATTTT
j_call: TRBJ2-4; d_call: -; clone_size: -; v_call: TRBV2; cdr3_aa: CASRRNRENIQYF; cdr3_nt: TGTGCCAGCAGGAGGAACAGGGAAAACATTCAGTACTTC
j_call: TRBJ2-1; d_call: TRBD2; clone_size: -; v_call: TRBV5-4; cdr3_aa: CASSLGWEREGNEQFF; cdr3_nt: TGTGCCAGCAGCTTGGGTTGGGAGAGGGAGGGCAATGAGCAGTTCTTC
j_call: TRBJ1-2; d_call: -; clone_size: -; v_call: TRBV28; cdr3_aa: CASRIATASNYGYTF; cdr3_nt: TGTGCCAGCAGAATAGCGACAGCTTCTAACTATGGCTACACCTTC
j_call: TRBJ2-2; d_call: TRBD2; clone_size: -; v_call: TRBV2; cdr3_aa: CASRASGSRGELFF; cdr3_nt: TGTGCCAGCAGGGCTAGCGGGAGCCGTGGGGAGCTGTTTTTT
j_call: TRBJ1-1; d_call: -; clone_size: -; v_call: TRBV6-1; cdr3_aa: CASSIGPRSEAFF; cdr3_nt: TGTGCCAGCAGTATAGGCCCCCGGAGTGAAGCTTTCTTT
j_call: TRBJ1-2; d_call: -; clone_size: -; v_call: TRBV6-6; cdr3_aa: CASARRGEYGYTF; cdr3_nt: TGTGCCAGCGCTCGCAGAGGGGAATATGGCTACACCTTC
j_call: TRBJ2-3; d_call: -; clone_size: -; v_call: TRBV27; cdr3_aa: CASSPIDQRGVSTDTQYF; cdr3_nt: TGTGCCAGCAGTCCAATTGACCAAAGGGGGGTATCCACAGATACGCAGTATTTT
j_call: TRBJ1-1; d_call: -; clone_size: -; v_call: TRBV10-3; cdr3_aa: CAIRGDTEAFF; cdr3_nt: TGTGCCATCAGGGGGGACACTGAAGCTTTCTTT
j_call: TRBJ1-6; d_call: -; clone_size: -; v_call: TRBV5-1; cdr3_aa: CASSAGESSYNSPLHF; cdr3_nt: TGCGCCAGCAGCGCGGGGGAGAGCTCCTATAATTCACCCCTCCACTTT
j_call: TRBJ1-2; d_call: -; clone_size: -; v_call: TRBV6-5; cdr3_aa: CASSLSTANYGYTF; cdr3_nt: TGTGCCAGCAGTTTATCGACAGCTAACTATGGCTACACCTTC